The present TCR beta chain was sequenced within a study of cytomegalovirus exposure and HLA in healthy donors. The study's findings and limits: In a later analysis, specific HLA alleles were associated with around 17,000 TCR beta sequences at a 0.05 false discovery rate. According to the study, approximately 150 TCR beta chains were cytomegalovirus-associated.

The CDR3 runs to 14 residues. CDR1 is SGHRS and CDR2 is YFSETQ in the germline V gene. The PCR ran on 60 Vbeta and 13 Jbeta primers. TCRdb keeps only in-frame clones here, not all; method: immunoSEQ multiplex PCR. The data contain under 250,000 clones, under 85% of them singletons. Details on this clone: The antigen is undetermined.

The material sequenced was PBMCs. The clonotype originates from a woman aged 45-65 years in good health and CMV-seropositive. The genes are TRBV5-1 and TRBJ2-5; TRBD1 agrees at 7 bases. The J call may be wrong; the DNA end is better matched by TRBJ2-7. CDR3 residues: CASKGQLDSYEQYF. In DNA form, the CDR3 reads TGCGCCAGCAAGGGACAGCTTGATTCCTACGAGCAGTACTTC.